Listed here is a single T cell receptor beta chain. This CDR3 comprises 14 residues. V was pared by 2 bases and J by 2 bases, with 12 bases between. Germline lookup yields CDR1 SQVTM and CDR2 ANQGSEA. Seattle patient enrollment occurred during active infection, with longitudinal follow-up thereafter. The entry originates in a study of blood T cell repertoires in COVID-19. On the study more broadly: PBMCs, B-cell-depleted T cells, or T cells provided the cDNA or gDNA that made up the material.

TCRdb keeps only in-frame clones here, not all; method: immunoSEQ multiplex PCR. Here the sample spans approximately 140,000 clones, roughly 88% being singletons. The V call is TRBV29-1, the J call TRBJ1-2, with D perhaps TRBD1 (5 bases). The TCR comes from an older woman with COVID-19, enrolled during active disease. Source material: peripheral blood. The CDR3 protein is CSVELAGLNYGYTF. The CDR3 DNA sequence: TGCAGCGTTGAACTGGCAGGGTTAAACTATGGCTACACCTTC.